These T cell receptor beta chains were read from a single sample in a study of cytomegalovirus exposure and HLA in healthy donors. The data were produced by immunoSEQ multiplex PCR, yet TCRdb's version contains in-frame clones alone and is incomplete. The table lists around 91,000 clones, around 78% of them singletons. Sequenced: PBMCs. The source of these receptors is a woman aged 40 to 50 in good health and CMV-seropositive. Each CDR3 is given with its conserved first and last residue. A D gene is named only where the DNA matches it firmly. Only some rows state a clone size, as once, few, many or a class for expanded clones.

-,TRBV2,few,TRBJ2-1,CASSVSNPGEQFF,TGTGCCAGCAGTGTCTCCAACCCCGGTGAGCAGTTCTTC
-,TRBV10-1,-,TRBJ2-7,CASSAQAAYEQYF,TGCGCCAGCAGTGCGCAGGCTGCCTACGAGCAGTACTTC
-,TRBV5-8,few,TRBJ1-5,CASSLITDSFSNQPQHF,TGTGCCAGCAGCTTAATCACCGACAGCTTTAGCAATCAGCCCCAGCATTTT
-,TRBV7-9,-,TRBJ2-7,CASSIISGSYEQYF,TGTGCCAGCAGCATTATCTCAGGTTCCTACGAGCAGTACTTC
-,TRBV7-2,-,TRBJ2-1,CASSPTGGNEQFF,TGTGCCAGCAGCCCCACCGGGGGCAATGAGCAGTTCTTC
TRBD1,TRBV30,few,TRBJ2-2,CAWGTQGSGELFF,TGTGCCTGGGGAACACAGGGGTCCGGGGAGCTGTTTTTT
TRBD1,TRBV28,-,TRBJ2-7,CASSLISGGHYEQYF,TGTGCCAGCAGTTTAATATCAGGGGGCCACTACGAGCAGTACTTC
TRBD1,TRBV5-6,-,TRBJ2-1,CASSLRDRGYNEQFF,TGTGCCAGCAGCCTCCGGGACAGGGGTTACAATGAGCAGTTCTTC
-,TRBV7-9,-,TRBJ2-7,CASSYRTEGTYEQYF,TGTGCCAGCAGCTACCGGACAGAGGGGACGTACGAGCAGTACTTC
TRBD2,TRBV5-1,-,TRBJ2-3,CASSLVLAGSTDTQYF,TGCGCCAGCAGCTTGGTTCTAGCGGGATCCACAGATACGCAGTATTTT
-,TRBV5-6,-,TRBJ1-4,CASSLNRRVFEKLFF,TGTGCCAGCAGCTTGAACCGCAGGGTTTTTGAAAAACTGTTTTTT
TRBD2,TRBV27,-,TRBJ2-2,CASSFLAGNTGELFF,TGTGCCAGCAGTTTTCTAGCGGGAAACACCGGGGAGCTGTTTTTT
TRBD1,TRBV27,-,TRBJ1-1,CASSSQGLAEAFF,TGTGCCAGCAGTTCACAGGGGTTGGCTGAAGCTTTCTTT
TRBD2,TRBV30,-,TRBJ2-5,CAWSVLQAGKETQYF,TGTGCCTGGAGTGTACTTCAAGCGGGAAAGGAGACCCAGTACTTC
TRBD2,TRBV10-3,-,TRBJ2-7,CAIRPRLAGGGEQYF,TGTGCCATCAGACCCAGACTAGCGGGAGGTGGCGAGCAGTACTTC
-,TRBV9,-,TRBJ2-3,CASSLAAFSTDTQYF,TGTGCCAGCAGCCTCGCCGCGTTCAGCACAGATACGCAGTATTTT
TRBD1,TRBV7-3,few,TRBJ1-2,CASSPLGQQGYTF,TGTGCCAGCAGCCCCTTGGGACAGCAGGGCTACACCTTC
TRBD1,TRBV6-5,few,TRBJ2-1,CASSRGHLEQFF,TGTGCCAGCAGTAGGGGGCATCTTGAGCAGTTCTTC
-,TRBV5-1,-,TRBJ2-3,CASSLAVTDTQYF,TGCGCCAGCAGCCTGGCGGTGACAGATACGCAGTATTTT
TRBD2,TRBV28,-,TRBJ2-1,CASRGLAESSYNEQFF,TGTGCCAGCAGGGGACTAGCGGAAAGCTCCTACAATGAGCAGTTCTTC
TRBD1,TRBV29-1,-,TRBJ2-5,CSVRTGGETQYF,TGCAGCGTGAGGACAGGGGGTGAGACCCAGTACTTC
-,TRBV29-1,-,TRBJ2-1,CSVEIQRANNEQFF,TGCAGCGTTGAAATCCAGCGGGCCAACAATGAGCAGTTCTTC
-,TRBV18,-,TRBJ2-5,CASSPPPGQETQYF,TGTGCCAGCTCACCCCCCCCCGGGCAAGAGACCCAGTACTTC
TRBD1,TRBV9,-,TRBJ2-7,CASSPQGANEQYF,TGTGCCAGCAGTCCACAGGGGGCCAACGAGCAGTACTTC
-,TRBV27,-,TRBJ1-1,CASSGEGEAFF,TGTGCCAGCAGTGGAGAGGGAGAAGCTTTCTTT
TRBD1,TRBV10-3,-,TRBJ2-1,CAISELTGLSNEQFF,TGTGCCATCAGTGAGCTGACAGGGTTATCCAATGAGCAGTTCTTC
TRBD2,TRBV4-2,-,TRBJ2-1,CASSQDLPSGRGNEQFF,TGTGCCAGCAGCCAAGATCTCCCCAGCGGGAGGGGGAATGAGCAGTTCTTC